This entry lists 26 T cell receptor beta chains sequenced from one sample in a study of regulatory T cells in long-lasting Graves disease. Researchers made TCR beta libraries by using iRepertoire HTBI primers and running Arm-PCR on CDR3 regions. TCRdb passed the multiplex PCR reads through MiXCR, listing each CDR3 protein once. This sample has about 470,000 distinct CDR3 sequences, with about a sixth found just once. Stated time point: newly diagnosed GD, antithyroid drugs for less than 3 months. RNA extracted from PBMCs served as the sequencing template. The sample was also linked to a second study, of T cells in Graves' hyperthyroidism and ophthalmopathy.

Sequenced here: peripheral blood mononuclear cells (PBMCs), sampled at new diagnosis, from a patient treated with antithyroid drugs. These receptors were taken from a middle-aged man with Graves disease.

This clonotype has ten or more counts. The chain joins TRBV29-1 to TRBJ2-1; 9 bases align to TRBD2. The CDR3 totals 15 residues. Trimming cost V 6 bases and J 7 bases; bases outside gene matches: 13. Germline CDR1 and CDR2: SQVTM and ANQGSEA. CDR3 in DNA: TGCAGCGTCTCATCCGGGACTAGCCCTTGGAATGAGCAGTTCTTC. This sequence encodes CSVSSGTSPWNEQFF.

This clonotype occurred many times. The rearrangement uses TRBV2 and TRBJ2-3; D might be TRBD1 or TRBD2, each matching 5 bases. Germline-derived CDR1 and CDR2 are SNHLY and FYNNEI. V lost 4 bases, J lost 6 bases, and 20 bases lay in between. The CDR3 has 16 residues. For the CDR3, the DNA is TGTGCCAGCAGTGTTGGGTCGGGACGGGGATTCGATACGCAGTATTTT. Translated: CASSVGSGRGFDTQYF.

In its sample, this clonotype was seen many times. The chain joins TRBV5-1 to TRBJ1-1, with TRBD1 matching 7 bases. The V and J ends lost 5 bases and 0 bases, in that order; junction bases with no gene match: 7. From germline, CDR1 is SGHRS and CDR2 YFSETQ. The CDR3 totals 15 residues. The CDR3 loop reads CASRKRQGLNTEAFF. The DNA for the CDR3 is TGCGCCAGCAGGAAACGACAGGGACTGAACACTGAAGCTTTCTTT.

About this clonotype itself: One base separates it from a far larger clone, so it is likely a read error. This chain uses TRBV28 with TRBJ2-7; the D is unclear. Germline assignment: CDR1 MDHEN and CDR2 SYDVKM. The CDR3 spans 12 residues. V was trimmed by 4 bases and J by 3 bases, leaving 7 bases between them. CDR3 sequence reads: CASSSAGYEQYF. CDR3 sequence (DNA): TGTGCCAGCAGTTCGGCCGGCTACGAGCAGTACTTC.

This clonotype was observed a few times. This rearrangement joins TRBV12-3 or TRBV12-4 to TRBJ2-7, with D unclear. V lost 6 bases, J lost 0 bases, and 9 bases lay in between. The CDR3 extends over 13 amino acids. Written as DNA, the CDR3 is TGTGCCAGCAGCCGGGTATCCTCCTACGAGCAGTACTTC. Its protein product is CASSRVSSYEQYF.

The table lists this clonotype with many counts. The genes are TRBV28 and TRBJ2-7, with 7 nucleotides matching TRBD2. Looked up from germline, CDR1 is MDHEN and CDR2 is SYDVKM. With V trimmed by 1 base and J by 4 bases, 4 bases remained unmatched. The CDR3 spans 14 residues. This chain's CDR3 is CASSLYPGGYEQYF. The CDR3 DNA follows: TGTGCCAGCAGTTTATACCCGGGAGGATACGAGCAGTACTTC. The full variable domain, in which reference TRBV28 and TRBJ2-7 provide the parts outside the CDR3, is DVKVTQSSRYLVKRTGEKVFLECVQDMDHENMFWYRQDPGLGLRLIYFSYDVKMKEKGDIPEGYSVSREKKERFSLILESASTNQTSMYLCASSLYPGGYEQYFGPGTRLTVT.

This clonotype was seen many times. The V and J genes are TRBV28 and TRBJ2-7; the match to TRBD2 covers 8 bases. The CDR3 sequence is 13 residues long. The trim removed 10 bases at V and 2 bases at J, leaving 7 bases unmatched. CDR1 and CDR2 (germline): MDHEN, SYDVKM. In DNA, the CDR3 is TGTGCCATCTGGGGTAGCGGGGCCTACGAGCAGTACTTC. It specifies CAIWGSGAYEQYF.

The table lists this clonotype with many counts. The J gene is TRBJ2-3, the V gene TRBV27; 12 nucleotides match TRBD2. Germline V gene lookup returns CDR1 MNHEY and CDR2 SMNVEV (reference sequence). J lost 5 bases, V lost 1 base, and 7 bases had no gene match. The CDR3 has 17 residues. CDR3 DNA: TGTGCCAGCAGTTTATGGCTAGCGGGAGGGCCCGGAGATACGCAGTATTTT. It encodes CASSLWLAGGPGDTQYF.

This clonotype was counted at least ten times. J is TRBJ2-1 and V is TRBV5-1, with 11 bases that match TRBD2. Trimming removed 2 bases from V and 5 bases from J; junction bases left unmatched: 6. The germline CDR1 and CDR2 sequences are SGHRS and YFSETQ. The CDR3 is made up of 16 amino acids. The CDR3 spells CASSLRLAGHDNEQFF. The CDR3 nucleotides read TGCGCCAGCAGCTTAAGACTAGCGGGACATGACAATGAGCAGTTCTTC.

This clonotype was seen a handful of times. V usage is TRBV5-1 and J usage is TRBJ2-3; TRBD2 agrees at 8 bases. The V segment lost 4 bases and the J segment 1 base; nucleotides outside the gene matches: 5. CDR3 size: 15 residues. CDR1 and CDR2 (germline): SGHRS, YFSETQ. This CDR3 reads CASSPGLVGTDTQYF. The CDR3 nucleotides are TGCGCCAGCAGCCCGGGACTAGTGGGCACAGATACGCAGTATTTT.

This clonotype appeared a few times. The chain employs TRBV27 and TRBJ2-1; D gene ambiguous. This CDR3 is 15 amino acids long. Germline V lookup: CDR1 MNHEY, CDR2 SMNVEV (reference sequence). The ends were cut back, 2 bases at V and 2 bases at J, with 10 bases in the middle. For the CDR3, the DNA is TGTGCCAGCAGTTTACGTAGTACAGCCTACAATGAGCAGTTCTTC. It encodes CASSLRSTAYNEQFF.

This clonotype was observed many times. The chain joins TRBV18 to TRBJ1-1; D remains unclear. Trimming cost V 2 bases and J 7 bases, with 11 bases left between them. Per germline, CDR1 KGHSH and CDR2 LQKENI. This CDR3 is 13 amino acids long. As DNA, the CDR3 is TGTGCCAGCTCACCAGGAGGGAAGGTTGAAGCTTTCTTT. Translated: CASSPGGKVEAFF.

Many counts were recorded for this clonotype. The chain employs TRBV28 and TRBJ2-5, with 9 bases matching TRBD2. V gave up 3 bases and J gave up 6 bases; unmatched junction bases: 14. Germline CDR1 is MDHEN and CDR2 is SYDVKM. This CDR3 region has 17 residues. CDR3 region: CASSFGGGGGSKKTQYF. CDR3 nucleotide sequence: TGTGCCAGCAGTTTTGGCGGGGGGGGCGGATCAAAAAAGACCCAGTACTTC. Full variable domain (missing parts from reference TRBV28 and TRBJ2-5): DVKVTQSSRYLVKRTGEKVFLECVQDMDHENMFWYRQDPGLGLRLIYFSYDVKMKEKGDIPEGYSVSREKKERFSLILESASTNQTSMYLCASSFGGGGGSKKTQYFGPGTRLLVL.

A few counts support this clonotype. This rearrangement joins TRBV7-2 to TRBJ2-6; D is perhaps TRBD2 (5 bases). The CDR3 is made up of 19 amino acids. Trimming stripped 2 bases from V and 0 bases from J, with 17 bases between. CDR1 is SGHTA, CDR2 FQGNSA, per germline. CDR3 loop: CASSLSQQRRSSGANVLTF. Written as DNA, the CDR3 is TGTGCCAGCAGCTTATCACAACAGCGGAGATCCTCTGGGGCCAACGTCCTGACTTTC. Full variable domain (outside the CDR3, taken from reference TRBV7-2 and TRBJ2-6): GAGVSQSPSNKVTEKGKDVELRCDPISGHTALYWYRQSLGQGLEFLIYFQGNSAPDKSGLPSDRFSAERTGGSVSTLTIQRTQQEDSAVYLCASSLSQQRRSSGANVLTFGAGSRLTVL.

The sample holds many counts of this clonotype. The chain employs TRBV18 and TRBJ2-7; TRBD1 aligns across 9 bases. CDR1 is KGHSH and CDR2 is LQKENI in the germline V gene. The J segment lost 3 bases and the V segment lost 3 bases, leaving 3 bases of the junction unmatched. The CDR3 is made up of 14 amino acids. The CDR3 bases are TGTGCCAGCTCACCCCGGACAGGGGACTACGAGCAGTACTTC. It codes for CASSPRTGDYEQYF.

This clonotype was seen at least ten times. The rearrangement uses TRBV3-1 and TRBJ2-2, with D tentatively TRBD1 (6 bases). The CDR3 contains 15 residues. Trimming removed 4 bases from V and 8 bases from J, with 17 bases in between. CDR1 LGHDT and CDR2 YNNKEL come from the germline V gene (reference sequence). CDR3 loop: CASSLQGRYEGELFF. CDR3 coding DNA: TGTGCCAGCAGCCTACAGGGTCGGTACGAAGGGGAGCTGTTTTTT.

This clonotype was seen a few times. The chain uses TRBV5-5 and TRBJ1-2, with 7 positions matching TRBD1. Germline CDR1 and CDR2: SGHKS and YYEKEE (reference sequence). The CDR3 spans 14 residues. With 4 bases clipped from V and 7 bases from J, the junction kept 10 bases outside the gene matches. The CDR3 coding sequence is TGTGCCAGCAGCCCGGACAGGCCGGGAGTTGGCTACACCTTC. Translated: CASSPDRPGVGYTF.

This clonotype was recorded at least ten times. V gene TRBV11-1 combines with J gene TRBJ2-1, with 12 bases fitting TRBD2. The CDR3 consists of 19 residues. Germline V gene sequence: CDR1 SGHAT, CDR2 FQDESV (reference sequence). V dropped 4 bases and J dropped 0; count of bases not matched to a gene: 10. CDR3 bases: TGTGCCAGCAGCTCACCCGGGACTAGCGGGCGTAGCTCCTACAATGAGCAGTTCTTC. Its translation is CASSSPGTSGRSSYNEQFF.

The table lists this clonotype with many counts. CDR3 in DNA: TGCAGCGTTGCCAGGGGGATGGAGACCCAGTACTTC. Its protein is CSVARGMETQYF. This chain uses TRBV29-1 with TRBJ2-5, with 7 bases aligning to TRBD1. V lost 4 bases to trimming and J lost 5 bases; unmatched junction nucleotides: 4. In germline, CDR1 is SQVTM, CDR2 ANQGSEA. CDR3 size: 12 residues.

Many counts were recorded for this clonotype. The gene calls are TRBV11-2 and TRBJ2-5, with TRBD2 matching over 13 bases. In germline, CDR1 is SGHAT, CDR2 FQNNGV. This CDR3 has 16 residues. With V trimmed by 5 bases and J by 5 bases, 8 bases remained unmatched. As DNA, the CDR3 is TGTGCCAGCAGCAGGGGGTTGACTAGCGGGAGGGAGACCCAGTACTTC. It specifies CASSRGLTSGRETQYF.

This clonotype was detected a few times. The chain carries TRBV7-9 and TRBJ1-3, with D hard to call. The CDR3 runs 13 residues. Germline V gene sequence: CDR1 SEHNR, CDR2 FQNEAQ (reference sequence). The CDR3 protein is CAITASAGNTIYF. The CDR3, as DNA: TGTGCTATTACGGCCAGCGCTGGAAACACCATATATTTT.

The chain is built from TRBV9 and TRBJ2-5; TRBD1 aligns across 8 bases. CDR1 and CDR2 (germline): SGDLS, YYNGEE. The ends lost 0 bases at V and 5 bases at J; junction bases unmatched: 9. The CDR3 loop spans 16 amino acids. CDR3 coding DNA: TGTGCCAGCAGCGTAGCGGGCGCAGGGGGCGTCGAGACCCAGTACTTC. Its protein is CASSVAGAGGVETQYF. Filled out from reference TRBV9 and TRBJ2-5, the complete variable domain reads DSGVTQTPKHLITATGQRVTLRCSPRSGDLSVYWYQQSLDQGLQFLIQYYNGEERAKGNILERFSAQQFPDLHSELNLSSLELGDSALYFCASSVAGAGGVETQYFGPGTRLLVL.

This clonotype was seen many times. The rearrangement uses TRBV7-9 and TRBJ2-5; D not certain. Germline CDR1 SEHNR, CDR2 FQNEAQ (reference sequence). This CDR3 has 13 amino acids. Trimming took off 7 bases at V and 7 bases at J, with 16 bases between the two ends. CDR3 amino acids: CASTPGGLGTQYF. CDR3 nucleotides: TGTGCCAGCACCCCAGGCGGTCTGGGGACCCAGTACTTC.

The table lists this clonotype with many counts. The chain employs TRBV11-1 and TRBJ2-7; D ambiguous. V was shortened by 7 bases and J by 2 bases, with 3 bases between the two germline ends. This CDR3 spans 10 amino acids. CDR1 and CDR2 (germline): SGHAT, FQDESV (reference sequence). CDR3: CASTTYEQYF. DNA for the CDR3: TGTGCCAGCACAACCTACGAGCAGTACTTC.

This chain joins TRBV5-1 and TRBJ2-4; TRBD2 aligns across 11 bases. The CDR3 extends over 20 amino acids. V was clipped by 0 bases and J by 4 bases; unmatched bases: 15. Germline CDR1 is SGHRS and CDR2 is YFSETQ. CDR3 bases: TGCGCCAGCAGCTTGGACGGGGTTAGCGGGAGGGCCTTCATTAAAAACATTCAGTACTTC. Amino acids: CASSLDGVSGRAFIKNIQYF.

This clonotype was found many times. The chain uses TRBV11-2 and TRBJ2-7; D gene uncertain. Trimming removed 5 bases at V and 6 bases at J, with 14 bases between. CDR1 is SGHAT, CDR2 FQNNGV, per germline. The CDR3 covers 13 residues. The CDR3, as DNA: TGTGCCAGCAGCCTCCCGCTTAGAGGCGAGCAGTACTTC. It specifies CASSLPLRGEQYF.